These T cell receptor beta chains were read from a single sample in a study of blood T cell repertoires in COVID-19. Profiled with immunoSEQ multiplex PCR; TCRdb holds only in-frame clones, not every one. The sample holds over 200,000 clones, roughly 87% seen once. The sample taken for sequencing was PBMCs or T cells enriched from blood (not recorded which). The receptor set was obtained from a man aged 30 to 39 who had recovered from COVID-19. Both conserved end residues are part of each CDR3. A D gene is named only where the DNA matches it firmly. Not all rows give a size; the values are once, few, many and, for expanded clones, a class.

size	V	D	length	J	CDR3	DNA
few	TRBV6-5	TRBD2	13	TRBJ2-1	CASSMTSSYEQFF	TGTGCCAGCAGTATGACTAGCAGCTATGAGCAGTTCTTC
-	TRBV19	-	13	TRBJ2-3	CASRKSGADTQYF	TGTGCCAGTAGAAAGTCGGGGGCAGATACGCAGTATTTT
-	TRBV19	-	14	TRBJ2-1	CASSIGGEYNEQFF	TGTGCCAGTAGTATAGGCGGGGAGTACAATGAGCAGTTCTTC
-	TRBV14	-	13	TRBJ1-1	CASSRQWNTEAFF	TGTGCCAGCAGCAGACAGTGGAACACTGAAGCTTTCTTT
-	TRBV27	TRBD1	17	TRBJ2-2	CASSLPGQGDNTGELFF	TGTGCCAGCAGTTTACCGGGACAGGGTGATAACACCGGGGAGCTGTTTTTT
-	TRBV4-2	TRBD2	18	TRBJ2-1	CASSQDGSGLAGGSEQFF	TGTGCCAGCAGCCAAGATGGTAGCGGGCTAGCGGGAGGTTCGGAGCAGTTCTTC
-	TRBV27	TRBD1	15	TRBJ2-1	CASSLRQGAYNEQFF	TGTGCCAGCAGTCTTAGACAGGGGGCATACAATGAGCAGTTCTTC
-	TRBV6-5	-	14	TRBJ1-2	CASSYGLAWSGYTF	TGTGCCAGCAGTTACGGGCTGGCCTGGTCTGGCTACACCTTC
-	TRBV5-4	-	14	TRBJ2-7	CASSSWGGQYEQYF	TGTGCCAGCAGCTCCTGGGGCGGACAATACGAGCAGTACTTC
-	TRBV6-2/TRBV6-3	-	17	TRBJ1-5	CASSGPRTVNSNQPQHF	TGTGCCAGCAGTGGCCCCAGGACAGTTAATAGCAATCAGCCCCAGCATTTT
-	TRBV11-3	TRBD2	16	TRBJ2-3	CASSLGTSGSTDTQYF	TGTGCCAGCAGCTTAGGGACTAGCGGGAGCACAGATACGCAGTATTTT
-	TRBV4-3	-	15	TRBJ2-7	CASSQGPGQGYEQYF	TGCGCCAGCAGCCAAGGGCCCGGACAAGGCTACGAGCAGTACTTC
few	TRBV20-1	TRBD2	14	TRBJ2-1	CSASSLAGAGEQFF	TGCAGTGCTAGTTCTCTGGCGGGAGCGGGTGAGCAGTTCTTC
-	TRBV6-5	TRBD2	14	TRBJ2-1	CASGGDVTYNEQFF	TGTGCCTCGGGGGGGGATGTGACATACAATGAGCAGTTCTTC
-	TRBV7-2	TRBD2	16	TRBJ2-5	CASSIEPGLAGETQYF	TGTGCCAGCAGCATAGAACCGGGACTAGCGGGAGAGACCCAGTACTTC
-	TRBV29-1	TRBD1	14	TRBJ1-2	CSVEPQGAGYGYTF	TGCAGCGTTGAGCCCCAGGGGGCTGGGTATGGCTACACCTTC
-	TRBV4-1	-	19	TRBJ1-2	CASSQMVLAEYPRNYGYTF	TGCGCCAGCAGCCAAATGGTTTTGGCAGAGTACCCTAGGAACTATGGCTACACCTTC
-	TRBV5-1	-	15	TRBJ2-2	CASRREAGSAGELFF	TGCGCCAGCAGACGAGAGGCGGGGAGTGCCGGGGAGCTGTTTTTT
-	TRBV3-1/TRBV3-2	-	14	TRBJ1-5	CASSQDLSGLPQHF	TGTGCCAGCAGCCAAGATCTTAGTGGACTGCCCCAGCATTTT
-	TRBV29-1	-	13	TRBJ1-1	CSVERKLQLGAFF	TGCAGCGTTGAACGGAAACTCCAACTAGGAGCTTTCTTT
-	TRBV27	TRBD2	14	TRBJ2-3	CASTLSGGADTQYF	TGTGCCAGCACCCTCAGCGGGGGAGCAGATACGCAGTATTTT
few	TRBV14	TRBD1	15	TRBJ1-6	CASSPGTGFRLPLHF	TGTGCCAGCAGCCCCGGGACAGGTTTTCGGTTACCCCTCCACTTT
-	TRBV5-4	TRBD2	15	TRBJ2-1	CASSTREGQGNEQFF	TGTGCCAGCAGCACACGGGAGGGCCAGGGGAATGAGCAGTTCTTC
-	TRBV6-2/TRBV6-3	-	15	TRBJ1-1	CASSHLPTKGTEAFF	TGTGCCAGCAGTCACCTACCGACAAAGGGGACTGAAGCTTTCTTT
-	TRBV25-1	TRBD1	16	TRBJ2-1	CASSEFWTGMYNEQFF	TGTGCCAGCAGTGAATTTTGGACAGGGATGTACAATGAGCAGTTCTTC
-	TRBV5-1	TRBD2	15	TRBJ2-1	CASSLLGGTYNEQFF	TGCGCCAGCAGCTTGCTGGGAGGGACCTACAATGAGCAGTTCTTC
-	TRBV5-4	TRBD1	13	TRBJ2-4	CASRPGQEARQYF	TGTGCCAGCAGACCCGGACAGGAAGCCCGACAGTACTTC
-	TRBV6-5	TRBD1	15	TRBJ1-4	CASRLSGQPMRKLFF	TGTGCCAGCAGACTGTCGGGACAGCCAATGAGAAAACTGTTTTTT
-	TRBV24-1	-	15	TRBJ2-3	CATSAIRDGADTQYF	TGTGCCACCTCCGCAATCAGGGATGGGGCAGATACGCAGTATTTT